One T cell receptor beta chain is described in this entry. TCR beta sequencing was performed on blood CD8+ and CD4+ T cells. While CD8+ and CD4+ T cells were isolated negatively, TEMRA cells were enriched by FACS. This CDR3 comprises 13 residues. The V and J ends lost 1 base and 2 bases respectively, with 8 bases between them. The germline V gene has CDR1 GTSNPN and CDR2 SVGIG (reference sequence). The sample originates from a study of CD8 T cells in Susac syndrome. Study-level information: The Susac syndrome patients that were sequenced included more than 5 with active disease and 8 or 9 in remission.

Random hexamers served to reverse transcribe roughly 0.45 to 1 ug RNA. Multiplex immunoSEQ PCR targeted 54 Vbeta and 13 Jbeta TCR beta segments. TCRdb processed the immunoSEQ multiplex PCR reads anew with MiXCR; each CDR3 protein has one entry. The sample comprises over 130,000 distinct CDR3 sequences, 95% of which are singletons, and 0.13% to 0.15% rests with the top ten. The chain joins TRBV30 to TRBJ1-2; D uncertain. The receptor comes from a human donor with Susac syndrome. The material sequenced was CD4+ T cells from PBMCs. CDR3 sequence: CAWSAAANYGYTF. As DNA, the CDR3 is TGTGCCTGGAGTGCCGCAGCCAACTATGGCTACACCTTC.